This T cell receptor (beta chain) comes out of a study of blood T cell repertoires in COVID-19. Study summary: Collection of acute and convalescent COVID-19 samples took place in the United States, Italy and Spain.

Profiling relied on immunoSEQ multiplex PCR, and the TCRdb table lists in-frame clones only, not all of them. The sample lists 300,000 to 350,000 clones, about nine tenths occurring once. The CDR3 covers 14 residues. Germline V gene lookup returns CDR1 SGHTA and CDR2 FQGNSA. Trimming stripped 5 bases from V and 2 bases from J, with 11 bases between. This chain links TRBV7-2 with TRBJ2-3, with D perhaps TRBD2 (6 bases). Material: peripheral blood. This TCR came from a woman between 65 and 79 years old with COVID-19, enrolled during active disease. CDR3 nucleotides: TGTGCCAGCAGCCTCCGGGACTTCACAGATACGCAGTATTTT. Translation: CASSLRDFTDTQYF.